Each of the 8 T cell receptor beta chains below was sequenced from the same sample in a study of cytomegalovirus exposure and HLA in healthy donors. Primers for the PCR totalled 60 Vbeta and 13 Jbeta. Method: immunoSEQ multiplex PCR; TCRdb's copy keeps in-frame clones and lacks some. The repertoire includes a few hundred thousand clones, over 75% of them detected once, and about 2.8% sits in the top ten. Sequencing was carried out using PBMCs. The receptors originated from a woman in her thirties in good health and CMV-seronegative.

The rearrangement links TRBV28 to TRBJ2-1; 7 bases fit TRBD2. This CDR3 spans 15 amino acids. The germline gives CDR1 MDHEN, CDR2 SYDVKM. The J segment lost 7 bases and the V segment lost 6 bases, leaving 12 bases of the junction unmatched. The CDR3 coding sequence is TGTGCCAGCAGCCCTGGGGGGAGGGCTGGGAATGAGCAGTTCTTC. Amino acids: CASSPGGRAGNEQFF.

This clone occurred a few times. The chain is built from TRBV7-8 and TRBJ2-7, with D possibly TRBD2 on 5 matching bases. V was trimmed by 5 bases and J by 2 bases, leaving 16 bases between them. The CDR3 is 15 amino acids. Looked up from germline, CDR1 is SGHVS and CDR2 is FQNEAQ. DNA of the CDR3: TGTGCCAGCAGCACCCTAGCTTCTCAGGCCTACGAGCAGTACTTC. Translated, it gives CASSTLASQAYEQYF.

This chain joins TRBV5-6 and TRBJ1-4; 9 bases match TRBD1. Germline V gene data show CDR1 as SGHDT and CDR2 as YYEEEE. Trimming took 1 base from V and 0 from J; bases not matched to a gene: 4. The CDR3 consists of 17 residues. For the CDR3, the DNA is TGTGCCAGCAGCTTGAACAGGGGGCCCGCAACTAATGAAAAACTGTTTTTT. Translation gives CASSLNRGPATNEKLFF.

The genes are TRBV5-1 and TRBJ2-1; the D is unclear. CDR1 is SGHRS and CDR2 is YFSETQ in the germline V gene. The CDR3 covers 14 residues. Trimming removed 0 bases from V and 2 bases from J, with 6 bases in between. CDR3: CASSLERAYNEQFF. In DNA, the CDR3 is TGCGCCAGCAGCTTGGAGAGAGCCTACAATGAGCAGTTCTTC.

A single count supports this clone. The rearrangement links TRBV11-1 to TRBJ1-1, with 9 positions matching TRBD1. This CDR3 is built from 14 residues. Trimming at V came to 3 bases and at J to 4 bases, leaving 3 bases not matched to a gene. From germline, CDR1 is SGHAT and CDR2 FQDESV (reference sequence). The CDR3 sequence is CASSFETGGTEAFF. CDR3 sequence (DNA): TGTGCCAGCAGCTTCGAGACAGGGGGCACTGAAGCTTTCTTT.

This clone has a single count. The chain is built from TRBV19 and TRBJ1-1; 7 nucleotides align to TRBD1. Germline V gene sequence: CDR1 LNHDA, CDR2 SQIVND (reference sequence). Trimming at V came to 4 bases and at J to 11 bases, leaving 10 bases not matched to a gene. CDR3 length: 13 residues. The CDR3 protein is CASSKQGTFNAFF. Here the CDR3 DNA reads TGTGCCAGTAGTAAACAGGGGACGTTTAACGCTTTCTTT.

The V and J genes are TRBV9 and TRBJ2-3, with TRBD2 as a possible D gene (6 bases). Germline V CDR1 and CDR2: SGDLS, YYNGEE. CDR3 length: 15 residues. V was shortened by 0 bases and J by 0 bases, with 8 bases between the two germline ends. CDR3 protein: CASSVGGASTDTQYF. The CDR3 coding sequence is TGTGCCAGCAGCGTAGGCGGGGCAAGCACAGATACGCAGTATTTT.

The chain has TRBV5-1 and TRBJ1-1; the D gene is possibly TRBD1 (6 bases). V shed 4 bases and J shed 1 base, with 17 bases lying between them. Germline V gene sequence: CDR1 SGHRS, CDR2 YFSETQ. The CDR3 totals 16 residues. CDR3 DNA sequence: TGCGCCAGCAGCGCATCGCCGGGACACCAGAACACTGAAGCTTTCTTT. Its translation: CASSASPGHQNTEAFF. The full variable domain, rest sourced from reference TRBV5-1 and TRBJ1-1, is KAGVTQTPRYLIKTRGQQVTLSCSPISGHRSVSWYQQTPGQGLQFLFEYFSETQRNKGNFPGRFSGRQFSNSRSEMNVSTLELGDSALYLCASSASPGHQNTEAFFGQGTRLTVV.